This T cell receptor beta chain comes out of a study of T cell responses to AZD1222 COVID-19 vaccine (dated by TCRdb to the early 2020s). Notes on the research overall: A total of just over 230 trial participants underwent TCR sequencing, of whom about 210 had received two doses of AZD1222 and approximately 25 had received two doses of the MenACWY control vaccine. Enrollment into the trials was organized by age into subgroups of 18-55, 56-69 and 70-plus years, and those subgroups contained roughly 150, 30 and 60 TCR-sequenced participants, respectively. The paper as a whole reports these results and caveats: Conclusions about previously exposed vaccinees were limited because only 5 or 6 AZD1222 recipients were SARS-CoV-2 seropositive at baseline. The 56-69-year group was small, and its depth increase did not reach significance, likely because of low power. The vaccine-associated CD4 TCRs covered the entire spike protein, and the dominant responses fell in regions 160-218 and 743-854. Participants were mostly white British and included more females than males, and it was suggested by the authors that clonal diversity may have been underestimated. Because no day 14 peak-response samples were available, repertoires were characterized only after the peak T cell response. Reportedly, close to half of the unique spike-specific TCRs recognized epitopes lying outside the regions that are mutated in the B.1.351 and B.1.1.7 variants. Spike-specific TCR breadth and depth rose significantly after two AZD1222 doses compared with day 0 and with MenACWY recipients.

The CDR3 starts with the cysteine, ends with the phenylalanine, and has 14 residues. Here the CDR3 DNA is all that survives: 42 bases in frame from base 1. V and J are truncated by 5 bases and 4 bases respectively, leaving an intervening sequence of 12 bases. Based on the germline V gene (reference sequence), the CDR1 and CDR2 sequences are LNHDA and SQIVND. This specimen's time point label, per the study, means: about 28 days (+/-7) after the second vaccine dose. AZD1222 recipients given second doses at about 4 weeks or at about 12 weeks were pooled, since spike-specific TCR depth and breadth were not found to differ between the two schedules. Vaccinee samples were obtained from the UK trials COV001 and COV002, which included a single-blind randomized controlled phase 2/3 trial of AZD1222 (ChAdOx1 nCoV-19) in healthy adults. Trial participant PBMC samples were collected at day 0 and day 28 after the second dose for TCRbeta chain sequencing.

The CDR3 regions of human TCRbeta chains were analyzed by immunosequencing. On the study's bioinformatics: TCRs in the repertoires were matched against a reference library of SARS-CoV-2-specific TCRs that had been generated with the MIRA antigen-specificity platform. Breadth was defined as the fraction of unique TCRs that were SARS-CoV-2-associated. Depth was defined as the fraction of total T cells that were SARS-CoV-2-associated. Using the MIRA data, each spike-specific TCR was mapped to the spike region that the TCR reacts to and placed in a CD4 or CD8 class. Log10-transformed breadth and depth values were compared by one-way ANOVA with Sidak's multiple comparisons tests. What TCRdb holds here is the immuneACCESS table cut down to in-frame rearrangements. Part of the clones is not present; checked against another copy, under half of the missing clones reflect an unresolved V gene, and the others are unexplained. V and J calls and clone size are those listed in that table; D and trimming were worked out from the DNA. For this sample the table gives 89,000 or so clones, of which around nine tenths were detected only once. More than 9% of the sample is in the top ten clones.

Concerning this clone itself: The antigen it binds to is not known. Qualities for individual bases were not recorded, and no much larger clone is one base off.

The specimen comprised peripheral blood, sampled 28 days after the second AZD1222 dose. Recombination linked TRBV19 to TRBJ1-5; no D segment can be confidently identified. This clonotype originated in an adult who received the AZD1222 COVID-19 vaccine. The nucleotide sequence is TGTGCCAGTAGTCTATGGACTGGAAATCAGCCCCAGCATTTT. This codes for CASSLWTGNQPQHF. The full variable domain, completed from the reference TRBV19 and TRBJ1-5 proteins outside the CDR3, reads DGGITQSPKYLFRKEGQNVTLSCEQNLNHDAMYWYRQDPGQGLRLIYYSQIVNDFQKGDIAEGYSVSREKKESFPLTVTSAQKNPTAFYLCASSLWTGNQPQHFGDGTRLSIL.